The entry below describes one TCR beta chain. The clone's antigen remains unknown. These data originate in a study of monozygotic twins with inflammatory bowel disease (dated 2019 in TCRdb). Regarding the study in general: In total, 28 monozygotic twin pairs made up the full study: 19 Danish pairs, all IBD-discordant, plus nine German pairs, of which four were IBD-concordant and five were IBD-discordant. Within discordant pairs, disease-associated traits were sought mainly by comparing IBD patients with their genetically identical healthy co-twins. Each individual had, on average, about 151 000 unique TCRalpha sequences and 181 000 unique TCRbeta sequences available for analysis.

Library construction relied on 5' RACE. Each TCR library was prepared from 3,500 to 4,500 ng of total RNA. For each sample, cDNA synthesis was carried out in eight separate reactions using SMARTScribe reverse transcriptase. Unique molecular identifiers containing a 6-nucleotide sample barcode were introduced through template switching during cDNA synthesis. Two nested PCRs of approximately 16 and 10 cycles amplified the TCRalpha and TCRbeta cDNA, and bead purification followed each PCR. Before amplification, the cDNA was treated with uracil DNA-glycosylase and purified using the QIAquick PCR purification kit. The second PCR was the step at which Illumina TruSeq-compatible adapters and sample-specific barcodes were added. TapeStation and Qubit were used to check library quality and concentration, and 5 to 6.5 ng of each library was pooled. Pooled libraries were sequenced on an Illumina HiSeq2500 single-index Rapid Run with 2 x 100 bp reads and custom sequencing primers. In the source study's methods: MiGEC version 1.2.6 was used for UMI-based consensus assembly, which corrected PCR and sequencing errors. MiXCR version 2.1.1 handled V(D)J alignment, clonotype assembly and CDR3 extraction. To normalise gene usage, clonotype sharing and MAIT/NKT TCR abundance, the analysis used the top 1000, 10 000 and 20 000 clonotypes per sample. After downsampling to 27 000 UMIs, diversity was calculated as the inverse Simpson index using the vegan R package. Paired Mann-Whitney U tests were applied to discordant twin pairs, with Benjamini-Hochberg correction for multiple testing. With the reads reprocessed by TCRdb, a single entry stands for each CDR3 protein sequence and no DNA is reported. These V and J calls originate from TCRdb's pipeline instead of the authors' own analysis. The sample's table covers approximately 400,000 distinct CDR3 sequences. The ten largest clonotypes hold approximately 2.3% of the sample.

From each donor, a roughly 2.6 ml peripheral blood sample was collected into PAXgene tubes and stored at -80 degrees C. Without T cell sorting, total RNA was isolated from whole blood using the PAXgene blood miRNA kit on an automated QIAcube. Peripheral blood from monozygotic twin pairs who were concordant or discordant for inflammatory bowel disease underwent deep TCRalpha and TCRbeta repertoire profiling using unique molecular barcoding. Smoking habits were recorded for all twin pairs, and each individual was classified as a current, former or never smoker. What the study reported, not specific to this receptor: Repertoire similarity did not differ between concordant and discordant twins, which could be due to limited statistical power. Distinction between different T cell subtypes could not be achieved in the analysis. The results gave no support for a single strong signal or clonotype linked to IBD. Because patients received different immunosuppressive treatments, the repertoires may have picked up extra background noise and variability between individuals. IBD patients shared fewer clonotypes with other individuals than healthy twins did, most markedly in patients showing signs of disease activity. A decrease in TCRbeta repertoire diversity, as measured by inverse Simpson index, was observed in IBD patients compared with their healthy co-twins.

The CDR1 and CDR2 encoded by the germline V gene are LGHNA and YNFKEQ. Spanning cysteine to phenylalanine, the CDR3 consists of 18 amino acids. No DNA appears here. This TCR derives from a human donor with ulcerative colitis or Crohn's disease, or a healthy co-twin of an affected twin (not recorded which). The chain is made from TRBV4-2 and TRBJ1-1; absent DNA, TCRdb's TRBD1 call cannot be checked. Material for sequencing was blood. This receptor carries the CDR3 CASSHPGQRAERTTEAFF.